This TCR beta chain was observed in a study of blood T cell repertoires in COVID-19. Study overall: PBMCs, B-cell-depleted T cells, or T cells provided the cDNA or gDNA that made up the material.

V lost 3 bases, J lost 9 bases, and 23 bases lay in between. Germline assignment: CDR1 DFQATT and CDR2 SNEGSKA (reference sequence). The CDR3 length is 15 residues. Profiled with immunoSEQ multiplex PCR; TCRdb holds only in-frame clones, not every one. The sample shows fewer than 200,000 clones, roughly 81% of them seen only once. J is TRBJ1-2 and V is TRBV20-1; D might be TRBD1 (6 bases). The origin of this receptor is a woman of 80 years or more with COVID-19, enrolled during active disease. The sample comprised peripheral blood. The CDR3 coding sequence is TGCAGTGCTAGTGAATTAAGTCCAGGGGCGCGTAGCTACACCTTC. It yields the protein CSASELSPGARSYTF.